These T cell receptor beta chains were read from a single sample in a study of blood T cell repertoires in COVID-19. The table came from immunoSEQ multiplex PCR; TCRdb's copy has only in-frame clones and leaves some out. The repertoire has some 260,000 clones, approximately 79% of them found once; the top ten carry 3.5% to 5%. The sample comprised PBMCs or T cells enriched from blood (not recorded which). All receptors come from a man aged 30-40 years with acute COVID-19. The CDR3 runs from the conserved cysteine through the conserved F or W. The order of the fields is CDR3 protein, CDR3 DNA, J gene, D gene, V gene, clone size. A D gene is named only where the DNA matches it firmly. The size entry is marked missing in some rows and otherwise reads once, few, many or a size class.

CDR3aa: CASSRLQGSSGNTIYF; CDR3nt: TGTGCCAGCAGCCGCTTACAGGGGAGCTCTGGAAACACCATATATTTT; j_gene: TRBJ1-3; d_gene: TRBD1; v_gene: TRBV3-1/TRBV3-2; abundance: few
CDR3aa: CASSLSGRGTEAFF; CDR3nt: TGTGCCAGCAGCTTGTCAGGACGGGGCACTGAAGCTTTCTTT; j_gene: TRBJ1-1; d_gene: -; v_gene: TRBV7-9; abundance: once
CDR3aa: CASSKQGNQPQHF; CDR3nt: TGTGCCAGCAGTAAGCAGGGCAATCAGCCCCAGCATTTT; j_gene: TRBJ1-5; d_gene: -; v_gene: TRBV12-3/TRBV12-4; abundance: -
CDR3aa: CASSFRPGGSEKLFF; CDR3nt: TGTGCCAGCAGCTTTCGGCCGGGGGGTTCAGAAAAACTGTTTTTT; j_gene: TRBJ1-4; d_gene: -; v_gene: TRBV9; abundance: few
CDR3aa: CASSGTSGPLTDTQYF; CDR3nt: TGCGCCAGCAGCGGGACTAGCGGCCCTCTCACAGATACGCAGTATTTT; j_gene: TRBJ2-3; d_gene: TRBD2; v_gene: TRBV10-2; abundance: few
CDR3aa: CASSYLQGAFGEKLFF; CDR3nt: TGTGCCAGCAGTTACTTGCAGGGTGCTTTTGGTGAAAAACTGTTTTTT; j_gene: TRBJ1-4; d_gene: -; v_gene: TRBV6-5; abundance: -
CDR3aa: CASSGSGNGNTIYF; CDR3nt: TGTGCCAGCAGCGGGTCCGGGAACGGAAACACCATATATTTT; j_gene: TRBJ1-3; d_gene: -; v_gene: TRBV7-6; abundance: once
CDR3aa: CASSLSQDYGYTF; CDR3nt: TGTGCCAGCAGTTTATCACAGGACTATGGCTACACCTTC; j_gene: TRBJ1-2; d_gene: -; v_gene: TRBV27; abundance: -
CDR3aa: CASSKEGGFMNTEAFF; CDR3nt: TGTGCCAGCAGCAAGGAGGGTGGATTTATGAACACTGAAGCTTTCTTT; j_gene: TRBJ1-1; d_gene: -; v_gene: TRBV7-3; abundance: -
CDR3aa: CASSSNSGRGINEQFF; CDR3nt: TGTGCCAGCAGCTCGAATAGCGGGAGGGGGATTAATGAGCAGTTCTTC; j_gene: TRBJ2-1; d_gene: TRBD2; v_gene: TRBV11-3; abundance: -
CDR3aa: CASSQGQGTNYGYTF; CDR3nt: TGTGCCAGCAGCCAAGGCCAGGGGACGAACTATGGCTACACCTTC; j_gene: TRBJ1-2; d_gene: -; v_gene: TRBV3-1/TRBV3-2; abundance: -
CDR3aa: CASSQGGRNQPQHF; CDR3nt: TGTGCCAGCAGCCAAGGAGGAAGAAATCAGCCCCAGCATTTT; j_gene: TRBJ1-5; d_gene: -; v_gene: TRBV3-1/TRBV3-2; abundance: -
CDR3aa: CASSPRRGNQPQHF; CDR3nt: TGTGCCAGCAGCCCTCGGAGGGGCAATCAGCCCCAGCATTTT; j_gene: TRBJ1-5; d_gene: -; v_gene: TRBV27; abundance: -
CDR3aa: CASSLQPGGAVTEAFF; CDR3nt: TGTGCCAGCAGTCTTCAACCGGGGGGCGCGGTCACTGAAGCTTTCTTT; j_gene: TRBJ1-1; d_gene: -; v_gene: TRBV27; abundance: -
CDR3aa: CASSLRGVNTDTQYF; CDR3nt: TGCGCCAGCAGCTTGCGGGGGGTAAACACAGATACGCAGTATTTT; j_gene: TRBJ2-3; d_gene: TRBD2; v_gene: TRBV5-1; abundance: -
CDR3aa: CASSSKGEPNYGYTF; CDR3nt: TGTGCCAGCAGCTCAAAGGGGGAACCTAACTATGGCTACACCTTC; j_gene: TRBJ1-2; d_gene: -; v_gene: TRBV5-4; abundance: -
CDR3aa: CASSQELRSNEQFF; CDR3nt: TGTGCCAGCAGCCAAGAGCTCAGGTCCAATGAGCAGTTCTTC; j_gene: TRBJ2-1; d_gene: -; v_gene: TRBV3-1/TRBV3-2; abundance: few
CDR3aa: CASSEYGTASNEQFF; CDR3nt: TGTGCCAGCAGTGAATATGGGACAGCCTCTAATGAGCAGTTCTTC; j_gene: TRBJ2-1; d_gene: TRBD1; v_gene: TRBV25-1; abundance: -
CDR3aa: CASSHNQNTEAFF; CDR3nt: TGTGCCAGCAGTCACAACCAGAACACTGAAGCTTTCTTT; j_gene: TRBJ1-1; d_gene: -; v_gene: TRBV7-2; abundance: -
CDR3aa: CASSFERGGYEQFF; CDR3nt: TGTGCCAGCAGCTTTGAGCGGGGGGGCTATGAGCAGTTCTTC; j_gene: TRBJ2-1; d_gene: TRBD2; v_gene: TRBV11-2; abundance: -
CDR3aa: CASSLRFAGELFF; CDR3nt: TGTGCCAGCAGTTTGCGGTTTGCCGGGGAGCTGTTTTTT; j_gene: TRBJ2-2; d_gene: -; v_gene: TRBV27; abundance: few
CDR3aa: CARCSGQGANEQFF; CDR3nt: TGCGCCAGATGCTCGGGACAGGGCGCCAATGAGCAGTTCTTC; j_gene: TRBJ2-1; d_gene: TRBD1; v_gene: TRBV10-1; abundance: -
CDR3aa: CASSDSGVSGGLTDTQYF; CDR3nt: TGTGCCAGCAGTGACTCGGGAGTGTCGGGGGGTTTAACAGATACGCAGTATTTT; j_gene: TRBJ2-3; d_gene: TRBD2; v_gene: TRBV6-4; abundance: once
CDR3aa: CASSYAWATRDYGYTF; CDR3nt: TGTGCCAGCAGCTACGCCTGGGCCACCAGGGACTATGGCTACACCTTC; j_gene: TRBJ1-2; d_gene: -; v_gene: TRBV5-8; abundance: -
CDR3aa: CASSETGGNGELFF; CDR3nt: TGTGCCAGCAGCGAGACAGGGGGCAACGGGGAGCTGTTTTTT; j_gene: TRBJ2-2; d_gene: TRBD1; v_gene: TRBV2; abundance: -
CDR3aa: CASSSQNYGYTF; CDR3nt: TGTGCCAGCAGTTCGCAGAACTATGGCTACACCTTC; j_gene: TRBJ1-2; d_gene: -; v_gene: TRBV27; abundance: -
CDR3aa: CASSEDVQGLFINEQFF; CDR3nt: TGTGCCAGCAGCGAGGACGTACAGGGGCTTTTTATAAATGAGCAGTTCTTC; j_gene: TRBJ2-1; d_gene: TRBD1; v_gene: TRBV5-6; abundance: once
CDR3aa: CASSVTMDREVNTEAFF; CDR3nt: TGTGCCAGCAGCGTAACGATGGACAGGGAGGTGAACACTGAAGCTTTCTTT; j_gene: TRBJ1-1; d_gene: TRBD1; v_gene: TRBV9; abundance: once
CDR3aa: CATGGRGELFF; CDR3nt: TGTGCCACAGGGGGGAGAGGGGAGCTGTTTTTT; j_gene: TRBJ2-2; d_gene: -; v_gene: TRBV6-5; abundance: -
CDR3aa: CASSVTGPGQETQYF; CDR3nt: TGTGCCAGCAGCGTAACAGGGCCAGGCCAAGAGACCCAGTACTTC; j_gene: TRBJ2-5; d_gene: -; v_gene: TRBV28; abundance: -
CDR3aa: CASSQASGLAEQATQYF; CDR3nt: TGTGCCAGCAGCCAAGCTTCGGGACTAGCCGAACAAGCGACCCAGTACTTC; j_gene: TRBJ2-5; d_gene: TRBD2; v_gene: TRBV14; abundance: -
CDR3aa: CATSDPSGRANTGELFF; CDR3nt: TGTGCCACCAGTGACCCCAGCGGGAGGGCTAACACCGGGGAGCTGTTTTTT; j_gene: TRBJ2-2; d_gene: TRBD2; v_gene: TRBV24-1; abundance: -
CDR3aa: CASSEAFGGGSYNEQFF; CDR3nt: TGTGCCAGCAGTGAAGCGTTTGGCGGGGGGTCCTACAATGAGCAGTTCTTC; j_gene: TRBJ2-1; d_gene: TRBD2; v_gene: TRBV6-1; abundance: -
CDR3aa: CASSISGQGFPHQPQHF; CDR3nt: TGTGCCAGTAGTATATCCGGACAGGGATTTCCCCATCAGCCCCAGCATTTT; j_gene: TRBJ1-5; d_gene: TRBD1; v_gene: TRBV19; abundance: -
CDR3aa: CASSPRGAGNTIYF; CDR3nt: TGTGCCAGCAGTCCCCGGGGAGCTGGAAACACCATATATTTT; j_gene: TRBJ1-3; d_gene: -; v_gene: TRBV27; abundance: few
CDR3aa: CASSLFRGDRDEAFF; CDR3nt: TGTGCCAGCAGCCTGTTCAGGGGAGATAGGGATGAAGCTTTCTTT; j_gene: TRBJ1-1; d_gene: -; v_gene: TRBV7-8; abundance: few
CDR3aa: CASSPRGGRTSDTQYF; CDR3nt: TGTGCCAGCAGCCCCAGGGGCGGGAGAACTTCAGATACGCAGTATTTT; j_gene: TRBJ2-3; d_gene: -; v_gene: TRBV3-1/TRBV3-2; abundance: -
CDR3aa: CSVRSGPSDTQYF; CDR3nt: TGCAGCGTCAGAAGCGGGCCTAGCGATACGCAGTATTTT; j_gene: TRBJ2-3; d_gene: -; v_gene: TRBV29-1; abundance: -
CDR3aa: CASSPALRGGAEKLFF; CDR3nt: TGTGCCAGCTCACCCGCCCTTAGGGGGGGAGCGGAAAAACTGTTTTTT; j_gene: TRBJ1-4; d_gene: -; v_gene: TRBV18; abundance: -
CDR3aa: CASKDGGGDTDTQYF; CDR3nt: TGTGCCAGTAAAGACGGAGGAGGGGACACAGATACGCAGTATTTT; j_gene: TRBJ2-3; d_gene: -; v_gene: TRBV19; abundance: -
CDR3aa: CASSTYRGSNYGYTF; CDR3nt: TGTGCCAGTAGTACGTACAGGGGCAGTAACTATGGCTACACCTTC; j_gene: TRBJ1-2; d_gene: TRBD1; v_gene: TRBV19; abundance: once
CDR3aa: CASSVVSTDGYTF; CDR3nt: TGTGCCAGCAGCGTAGTTAGCACGGATGGCTACACCTTC; j_gene: TRBJ1-2; d_gene: -; v_gene: TRBV9; abundance: -
CDR3aa: CASSFQDKGTDTQYF; CDR3nt: TGCGCCAGCAGCTTCCAAGACAAAGGCACAGATACGCAGTATTTT; j_gene: TRBJ2-3; d_gene: -; v_gene: TRBV5-1; abundance: -
CDR3aa: CASLGTDNEKLFF; CDR3nt: TGTGCCAGCTTGGGGACAGACAATGAAAAACTGTTTTTT; j_gene: TRBJ1-4; d_gene: TRBD1; v_gene: TRBV2; abundance: few
CDR3aa: CASSPGGAAETQYF; CDR3nt: TGTGCCAGCAGCCCGGGGGGGGCCGCCGAGACCCAGTACTTC; j_gene: TRBJ2-5; d_gene: TRBD2; v_gene: TRBV5-4; abundance: -
CDR3aa: CASSLAQVFTGELFF; CDR3nt: TGTGCCAGCAGCTTAGCTCAGGTGTTCACCGGGGAGCTGTTTTTT; j_gene: TRBJ2-2; d_gene: -; v_gene: TRBV11-1; abundance: once
CDR3aa: CASSSGGNQPQHF; CDR3nt: TGTGCCAGCAGCTCCGGGGGTAATCAGCCCCAGCATTTT; j_gene: TRBJ1-5; d_gene: -; v_gene: TRBV5-4; abundance: -
CDR3aa: CAVRLAGTDTQYF; CDR3nt: TGTGCCGTTCGGCTAGCGGGAACAGATACGCAGTATTTT; j_gene: TRBJ2-3; d_gene: TRBD2; v_gene: TRBV19; abundance: -